This TCR beta chain comes out of a study of blood T cell repertoires in COVID-19 (dated by TCRdb to about 2020). For the wider study: Samples from collaborators originated in the United States, Italy and Spain and spanned both the acute and convalescent phases of COVID-19. Sample metadata almost always included a de-identified subject ID, COVID-19 status, age in years and sex. The dataset comprised deeply sampled blood TCRbeta repertoires from subjects exposed to, actively infected with, or recovered from COVID-19. The repertoires were released in a freely available public database meant as a resource for research on the immune response to SARS-CoV-2. The material from the prospective study consisted of cDNA or gDNA derived from T cells, B-cell-depleted T cells, or PBMCs. Samples were obtained from the ongoing ImmuneRACE study (first 160 participants) and from 1,254 subjects provided by 6 global collaborators. Where HLA class I and class II types were available, the types were taken from metadata supplied by the sample provider, not from assay-based typing. On the study overall, not on this receptor specifically: How much clinical and demographic metadata was included differed by source and by participant, and the metadata was provided uncurated.

Trimming takes 1 base from V and 6 bases from J, and the germline ends sit 18 bases apart. The CDR3 measures 16 amino acids from cysteine to phenylalanine. Only the CDR3 DNA stays, 48 bases, in frame from base 1. From the germline V gene (reference sequence), CDR1 is MNHNY and CDR2 is SVGAGI. Each collaborating institution followed its own protocols to collect whole blood in K2EDTA tubes. For TCRbeta analysis, collaborators shipped samples as frozen whole blood, isolated PBMCs, or DNA extracted from either of those sample types. The immunoSEQ Assay, a bias-controlled multiplex PCR, was used to amplify TCRbeta CDR3 regions from genomic DNA. The study's own analysis went as follows. Nucleated cell counts per sample were estimated from amplification of reference gene primers within the assay. To quantify the absolute abundance of each unique TCRbeta CDR3 rearrangement, sequence reads were collapsed and filtered. For each sample, productive Simpson clonality was calculated as the square root of Simpson's diversity index across productive rearrangements. Imported from immuneACCESS, the table was reduced by TCRdb to in-frame sequences with V and J called. These copies leave out some clones; in studies compared against another copy, an unresolved V gene accounts for under half, and the cause of the remainder is not known. The V and J calls and clone size are taken from that table; D and trimming were inferred from the DNA. The sample profile shows about 300,000 clones; around 88% of them were found once. The top ten clonotypes cover around 1.7% of the sample.

This clone has a handful of counts. Its target antigen remains unknown. No clone much larger than this one lies a single base away; base qualities are absent. Material: peripheral blood. The V and J genes are TRBV6-6 and TRBJ1-2; 6 matching bases give a weak D call of TRBD1. The clonotype was recovered from a woman aged 50 to 65 with acute or convalescent COVID-19. The CDR3 region has the sequence CASSYYGQFDRDGYTF. The nucleotides read TGTGCCAGCAGTTACTACGGACAGTTTGATCGGGATGGCTACACCTTC.